What follows are 9 T cell receptor beta chains derived from one specimen sequenced in a study of T cells after yellow fever vaccination. TCRdb independently ran MiXCR on the 5' RACE reads; one entry per CDR3 protein. The table shows approximately 150,000 distinct CDR3 sequences, with 7.7% occurring only once. The sample in question was CD4+ T cells sorted from PBMCs, obtained 5 days after the yellow fever booster vaccination. These receptors were taken from a man aged 25-40 years who received the YFV17D yellow fever vaccine.

In this sample, this clonotype turned up many times. The chain employs TRBV7-2 and TRBJ2-2; no definite D call. CDR1 and CDR2 (germline): SGHTA, FQGNSA. With 7 bases removed from V and 4 bases from J, the gap between germline ends came to 16 bases. CDR3 length equals 15 residues. The CDR3 DNA sequence: TGTGCCAGCACTCCACTCCAGTCCGGCACCGGGGAGCTGTTTTTT. It translates to CASTPLQSGTGELFF.

There are many counts of this clonotype. This chain links TRBV20-1 with TRBJ2-1; D not certain. Germline-derived CDR1 and CDR2 are DFQATT and SNEGSKA (reference sequence). With 5 bases removed from V and 3 bases from J, the gap between germline ends came to 14 bases. The CDR3 is 14 amino acids. The CDR3 bases are TGCAGTGCTGACCAGGTTTCCCTCTACAATGAGCAGTTCTTC. Its protein product is CSADQVSLYNEQFF.

This clonotype was counted ten times or more. J is TRBJ2-2 and V is TRBV30; D is ambiguous. The CDR3 is made up of 13 amino acids. Trimming cost V 5 bases and J 5 bases, with 12 bases left between them. The germline gives CDR1 GTSNPN, CDR2 SVGIG (reference sequence). The CDR3 sequence is CAWGPFGTGELFF. DNA for the CDR3: TGTGCCTGGGGGCCGTTTGGAACCGGGGAGCTGTTTTTT.

The chain links TRBV11-1 to TRBJ2-1, with a possible D match to TRBD2 (6 bases). Germline V CDR1 and CDR2: SGHAT, FQDESV (reference sequence). The ends were cut back, 2 bases at V and 6 bases at J, with 23 bases in the middle. The CDR3 runs to 18 residues. This CDR3 reads CASSLFHLARELGNEQFF. The CDR3 coding sequence is TGTGCCAGCAGCTTATTCCACCTAGCCCGGGAGTTGGGCAATGAGCAGTTCTTC.

This clonotype was picked up many times. The V call is TRBV4-3, the J call TRBJ2-1, with 10 bases fitting TRBD2. Germline V gene sequence: CDR1 LGHNA, CDR2 YSLEER. V shed 4 bases and J 7 bases; nucleotides not matched to a gene: 10. CDR3 length equals 16 residues. The CDR3 loop is CASSPTPSGRGNEQFF. The CDR3 coding sequence is TGCGCCAGCAGCCCGACCCCTAGCGGGAGAGGGAATGAGCAGTTCTTC.

This clonotype was counted many times. The V gene is TRBV29-1, the J gene TRBJ2-1, with TRBD2 matching over 14 bases. The CDR3 is 15 residues long. Germline V CDR1 and CDR2: SQVTM, ANQGSEA. Losses at the gene ends were 0 bases for V and 8 bases for J; bases not matched to a gene: 3. The CDR3 reads CSVEEGTSGSDEQFF. The CDR3 region has the DNA TGCAGCGTTGAAGAGGGGACTAGCGGGAGTGATGAGCAGTTCTTC.

This clonotype occurred many times. The chain uses TRBV6-1 and TRBJ1-5; D remains unclear. The CDR3 covers 16 residues. Trimming shortened V by 8 bases and J by 1 base, and 18 bases separated the two germline ends. Germline lookup yields CDR1 MNHNS and CDR2 SASEGT. The CDR3 bases are TGTGCCAGCCTTCCCCGGACCAGCGGAAGCAATCAGCCCCAGCATTTT. Amino acids: CASLPRTSGSNQPQHF.

This clonotype has at least ten counts. The chain employs TRBV24-1 and TRBJ2-7; 16 bases line up with TRBD2. Germline V lookup: CDR1 KGHDR, CDR2 SFDVKD. The CDR3 has 15 amino acids. Germline trimming cut 10 bases from V and 10 bases from J; bases unmatched to any gene: 12. In DNA, the CDR3 is TGTGCCACGAGTCCCGGGACTAGCGGGAGGGCCCCACAGTACTTC. It yields the protein CATSPGTSGRAPQYF.

This clonotype turned up a few times. The chain is built from TRBV30 and TRBJ2-7; no clear D gene. The V and J ends lost 2 bases and 1 base respectively, with 18 bases between them. The germline gives CDR1 GTSNPN, CDR2 SVGIG (reference sequence). CDR3 length: 16 residues. Here the CDR3 DNA reads TGTGCCTGGAGTAATAGCCGGATGGAACCATCCTACGAGCAGTACTTC. This translates into CAWSNSRMEPSYEQYF.